This record looks at one T cell receptor (beta chain) sequence and its context. The data belong to a study of blood T cell repertoires in COVID-19. Overall study: COVID-19 samples collected from the United States, Italy and Spain covered acute and convalescent phases. In each case, the material was cDNA or gDNA derived from T cells, B-cell-depleted T cells, or PBMCs.

In the original processing: How many nucleated cells were present was estimated from reference gene primer amplification. Here immunoSEQ multiplex PCR was the method, and the copy in TCRdb shows in-frame clones only, minus some. The V and J calls and the clone size are those of that table, but D and trimming were determined from the DNA. Found here are about 180,000 clones, 80% to 90% of them singletons; the top ten hold 8% to 10%. The CDR3 totals 15 residues. The V gene end was trimmed by 5 bases and the J gene end by 2 bases; junction bases not matched to a gene: 6. Germline-derived CDR1 and CDR2 are MDHEN and SYDVKM.

The receptor's source is a man over 45 with active or convalescent COVID-19. Sequencing was performed on peripheral blood. The genes are TRBV28 and TRBJ2-3; 8 nucleotides align to TRBD2. For the CDR3, the DNA is TGTGCCAGCAGTCCCGGACTAGCCGTCACAGATACGCAGTATTTT. It is translated as CASSPGLAVTDTQYF.